This T cell receptor (beta chain) comes out of a study of breast tumors, draining lymph nodes, adjacent tissues. This clonotype was recorded many times. At one of its ends the junction is not consistent with the germline gene, which may arise from a read error. TCRdb called the multiplex PCR reads again in MiXCR, with one record for every CDR3 protein. The sample gives fewer than 150,000 distinct CDR3 sequences, about 20% of which show up once; roughly 2% is in the top ten. Samples came from axillary lymph nodes draining the breast cancer. CDR1 and CDR2 from the germline V gene are SQVTM and ANQGSEA. There are 13 residues in the CDR3.

Sequencing was done on a sample of axillary lymph node tissue. This receptor was identified in a female donor with breast cancer. Some clones in this sample may be carry-over from other donors' samples. The chain couples TRBV29-1 to TRBJ1-5; 10 bases fit TRBD1. CDR3 sequence (DNA): TGCAGCGTCGAAGGACAGGGGGATCAGCCCCAGCATTTT. This encodes CSVEGQGDQPQHF. The entire variable domain, with the rest obtained from reference TRBV29-1 and TRBJ1-5, is as follows: SAVISQKPSRDICQRGTSLTIQCQVDSQVTMMFWYRQQPGQSLTLIATANQGSEATYESGFVIDKFPISRPNLTFSTLTVSNMSPEDSSIYLCSVEGQGDQPQHFGDGTRLSIL.